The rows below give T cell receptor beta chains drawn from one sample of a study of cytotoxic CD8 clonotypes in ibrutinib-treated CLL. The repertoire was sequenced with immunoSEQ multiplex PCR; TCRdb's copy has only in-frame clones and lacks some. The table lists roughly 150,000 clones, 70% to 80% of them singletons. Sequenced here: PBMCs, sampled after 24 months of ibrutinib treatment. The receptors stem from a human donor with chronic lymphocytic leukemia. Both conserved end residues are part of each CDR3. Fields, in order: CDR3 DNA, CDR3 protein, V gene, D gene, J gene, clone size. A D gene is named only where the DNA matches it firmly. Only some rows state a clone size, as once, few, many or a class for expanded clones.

DNA: TGTGCCTGGAGTGGGAAGGGGGACTCCCGGACCCTCCACTTT
CDR3: CAWSGKGDSRTLHF
V: TRBV30
D: -
J: TRBJ1-6
size: -

DNA: TGTGCCAGCAGCCTGGGGGGACTCTACGAGCAGTACTTC
CDR3: CASSLGGLYEQYF
V: TRBV5-4
D: -
J: TRBJ2-7
size: -

DNA: TGCGCCAGCAGCCCGGGGGGGGGCGGTCAGCCCCAGCATTTT
CDR3: CASSPGGGGQPQHF
V: TRBV5-1
D: -
J: TRBJ1-5
size: -

DNA: TGTGCCAGCAACGGACAGGGATGGGGAGGCGGGGAGCTGTTTTTT
CDR3: CASNGQGWGGGELFF
V: TRBV7-2
D: TRBD1
J: TRBJ2-2
size: once

DNA: TGTGCCAGCAGCCCCTGGGGCTATGGGGGTCTGGGCACTGAAGCTTTCTTT
CDR3: CASSPWGYGGLGTEAFF
V: TRBV5-6
D: -
J: TRBJ1-1
size: few

DNA: TGTGCCAGCAGCCCCGGCCCCTCAGAGACCCAGTACTTC
CDR3: CASSPGPSETQYF
V: TRBV7-3
D: -
J: TRBJ2-5
size: -

DNA: TGTGCCAGCAATGCCGGGCCAGATACGCAGTATTTT
CDR3: CASNAGPDTQYF
V: TRBV2
D: -
J: TRBJ2-3
size: few

DNA: TGTGCCAGCAGTTACTCGCCCAGGGGGGGCTACGAGCAGTACTTC
CDR3: CASSYSPRGGYEQYF
V: TRBV6-5
D: -
J: TRBJ2-7
size: -

DNA: TGCGCCAGCAGCTTGGGTGGAGGAGGGGGACTGGATGGCTACACCTTC
CDR3: CASSLGGGGGLDGYTF
V: TRBV5-1
D: -
J: TRBJ1-2
size: few

DNA: TGCAGCGCAAAGCGGGGAGATACGCAGTATTTT
CDR3: CSAKRGDTQYF
V: TRBV29-1
D: TRBD2
J: TRBJ2-3
size: -

DNA: TGTGCCAGCAGTTTAGGAGCCCCAGATACGCAGTATTTT
CDR3: CASSLGAPDTQYF
V: TRBV28
D: -
J: TRBJ2-3
size: few

DNA: TGTGCCAGCAGCCAAGTACGGCAGGGGGCCCCCGGGGAGACCCAGTACTTC
CDR3: CASSQVRQGAPGETQYF
V: TRBV4-2
D: TRBD1
J: TRBJ2-5
size: -

DNA: TGTGCCTGGAGCGAGGGGGATCCGCGCAACACCATATATTTT
CDR3: CAWSEGDPRNTIYF
V: TRBV30
D: -
J: TRBJ1-3
size: -

DNA: TGTGCCAGCAGCTTCGCAGTAGATACGCAGTATTTT
CDR3: CASSFAVDTQYF
V: TRBV7-9
D: -
J: TRBJ2-3
size: -

DNA: TGTGCCAGCTCACCCCGGGACAGGGGGTATCAGACCGGGGAGCTGTTTTTT
CDR3: CASSPRDRGYQTGELFF
V: TRBV18
D: TRBD1
J: TRBJ2-2
size: -

DNA: TGTGCCAGCAGCTCCCGACCCAACACTGAAGCTTTCTTT
CDR3: CASSSRPNTEAFF
V: TRBV13
D: -
J: TRBJ1-1
size: -

DNA: TGTGCCAGCAGCCCAACGACGGGCACAGATACGCAGTATTTT
CDR3: CASSPTTGTDTQYF
V: TRBV14
D: -
J: TRBJ2-3
size: -

DNA: TGTGCCAGCAGCGGGGCCTTTAGCACAGATACGCAGTATTTT
CDR3: CASSGAFSTDTQYF
V: TRBV27
D: -
J: TRBJ2-3
size: -

DNA: TGTGCCAGCAGGGCCGGTGACGGCTACACCTTC
CDR3: CASRAGDGYTF
V: TRBV2
D: -
J: TRBJ1-2
size: -

DNA: TGTGCCAGCAGCCATGGTCCCGGCGTGGACACTGAAGCTTTCTTT
CDR3: CASSHGPGVDTEAFF
V: TRBV7-3
D: -
J: TRBJ1-1
size: -

DNA: TGTGCCAGCAGCTTAGGCGGGACAGGGGAATACGAGCAGTACTTC
CDR3: CASSLGGTGEYEQYF
V: TRBV7-3
D: TRBD1
J: TRBJ2-7
size: few

DNA: TGCGCCAGCAGCTTTGGGCCGAACTCTGGAAACACCATATATTTT
CDR3: CASSFGPNSGNTIYF
V: TRBV5-1
D: -
J: TRBJ1-3
size: many

DNA: TGCGCCAGCAGGCTGACAGGCGAAAACACTGAAGCTTTCTTT
CDR3: CASRLTGENTEAFF
V: TRBV5-1
D: -
J: TRBJ1-1
size: -

DNA: TGTGCCAGCAGCCAAGATATGAACACCGGGGAGCTGTTTTTT
CDR3: CASSQDMNTGELFF
V: TRBV4-2
D: -
J: TRBJ2-2
size: -

DNA: TGTGCCAGCAGCTTGGGAGGGGGCCTCTTCCACGAGCAGTACTTC
CDR3: CASSLGGGLFHEQYF
V: TRBV5-6
D: TRBD1
J: TRBJ2-7
size: few

DNA: TGTGCCAGCAGCTTGGAGGGCCCATATGGCTACACCTTC
CDR3: CASSLEGPYGYTF
V: TRBV5-4
D: -
J: TRBJ1-2
size: -

DNA: TGTGCCATCAGGACAGGGGCCGGTCAGCCCCAGCATTTT
CDR3: CAIRTGAGQPQHF
V: TRBV10-3
D: TRBD1
J: TRBJ1-5
size: -

DNA: TGTGCCAGCAGCCCCTCCCTCGGGGGTGGGGGAAAACTGTTTTTT
CDR3: CASSPSLGGGGKLFF
V: TRBV5-4
D: -
J: TRBJ1-4
size: -

DNA: TGTGCCATCAGTGACCCGGACAGGGGGGATGGCTACACCTTC
CDR3: CAISDPDRGDGYTF
V: TRBV10-3
D: TRBD1
J: TRBJ1-2
size: -

DNA: TGTGCCAGCAGCCCACAGGGGGCTCGGACCGGGGAGCTGTTTTTT
CDR3: CASSPQGARTGELFF
V: TRBV7-2
D: TRBD1
J: TRBJ2-2
size: -

DNA: TGTGCCAGTGGGGACAGCTCCCTCCCTGGAAACACCATATATTTT
CDR3: CASGDSSLPGNTIYF
V: TRBV28
D: TRBD1
J: TRBJ1-3
size: -

DNA: TGTGCCAGCAGTTATTGGGCCCTAGCGAGGGAGCAGTACTTC
CDR3: CASSYWALAREQYF
V: TRBV6-6
D: -
J: TRBJ2-7
size: -